The rows below give T cell receptor beta chains drawn from one sample of a study of blood T cell repertoires in COVID-19. Data came from immunoSEQ multiplex PCR; TCRdb stores just in-frame clones and leaves some out. The data contain just over 650,000 clones, just under 90% of them singletons. The sequenced material came from peripheral blood. The receptor source for this set is a woman aged 18 to 35 with acute or convalescent COVID-19. Both conserved end residues are part of each CDR3. The D gene is left open where the match is weak. Only some rows state a clone size, as once, few, many or a class for expanded clones.

>TRBJ1-2|TRBV11-2|NA|NA
TGTGCCAGCAGCCAACACCCCGGGGGGGGTAGACGAGGTGGCTACACCTTC
CASSQHPGGGRRGGYTF
>TRBJ1-1|TRBV5-1|NA|NA
TGCGCCAGCAGCTTGTTGGGAGGGGGTGGCACTGAAGCTTTCTTT
CASSLLGGGGTEAFF
>TRBJ1-1|TRBV7-2|NA|NA
TGTGCCAGCAGCTCCCGGGAGTTCTGGACTGAAGCTTTCTTT
CASSSREFWTEAFF
>TRBJ2-4|TRBV12-5|NA|NA
TGTGCTGGGGCAGAGGGGGTCGAAAACATTCAGTACTTC
CAGAEGVENIQYF
>TRBJ2-7|TRBV5-5|once|NA
TGTGCCAGCAGCTACACCCCCTACGAGCAGTACTTC
CASSYTPYEQYF
>TRBJ2-3|TRBV7-9|NA|NA
TGTGCCAGCAGCCAACTACAGGGTTTCTTTAGCACAGATACGCAGTATTTT
CASSQLQGFFSTDTQYF
>TRBJ1-2|TRBV5-3|NA|TRBD1
TGTGCCAGAAGCGTTACAGGGGATGGCTACACCTTC
CARSVTGDGYTF
>TRBJ1-3|TRBV5-5|NA|NA
TGTGCCAGCAGCTTGGGGGGCGGAAACACCATATATTTT
CASSLGGGNTIYF
>TRBJ2-5|TRBV19|NA|NA
TGTGCCAGTAGTATTCTAGCCCTGAAATCAGAGACCCAGTACTTC
CASSILALKSETQYF
>TRBJ1-1|TRBV11-3|NA|NA
TGTGCCAGCAGCTTCCGGGGAAACACTGAAGCTTTCTTT
CASSFRGNTEAFF
>TRBJ1-3|TRBV6-5|NA|NA
TGTGCCAGCTCCCGGGAACCCGTCTCTGGAAACACCATATATTTT
CASSREPVSGNTIYF
>TRBJ1-1|TRBV11-2|NA|TRBD1
TGTGCCAGCAGCCTAGGACAGGGGATGAACACTGAAGCTTTCTTT
CASSLGQGMNTEAFF
>TRBJ2-7|TRBV6-1|NA|TRBD1
TGTGCCAGCAGTGAAGATCTACAGGGGTCCTACGAGCAGTACTTC
CASSEDLQGSYEQYF
>TRBJ1-1|TRBV19|NA|NA
TGTGCCAGTAGTGAAATCGGGGACACTGAAGCTTTCTTT
CASSEIGDTEAFF
>TRBJ1-2|TRBV13|NA|NA
TGTGCCAGCAGCTTGGGGGGGGCGCATGGCTACACCTTC
CASSLGGAHGYTF
>TRBJ1-2|TRBV7-2|NA|NA
TGTGCCAGCAGCTGGGTAGGAGGGAACTATGGCTACACCTTC
CASSWVGGNYGYTF
>TRBJ1-1|TRBV14|once|NA
TGTGCCAGCAGCCAAGGCCGGGGGAGGGGGACGAACACTGAAGCTTTCTTT
CASSQGRGRGTNTEAFF
>TRBJ1-4|TRBV28|NA|TRBD1
TGTGCCAGCAGCGACAGGGGAGCGGAAAAACTGTTTTTT
CASSDRGAEKLFF
>TRBJ2-2|TRBV5-1|NA|NA
TGCGCCAGCGACCGCGAGGCGAACACCGGGGAGCTGTTTTTT
CASDREANTGELFF
>TRBJ2-3|TRBV5-1|NA|NA
TGCGCCAGCAGCTTGCCGGGACATAGCACAGATACGCAGTATTTT
CASSLPGHSTDTQYF
>TRBJ1-6|TRBV9|NA|TRBD1
TGTGCCAGCAGCTCTCCAGGGGGCTCACCCCTCCACTTT
CASSSPGGSPLHF
>TRBJ1-1|TRBV6-5|NA|TRBD1
TGTGCCAGCAGTTACTCGCCGGGACAGGGTTCTATCTTT
CASSYSPGQGSIF
>TRBJ1-1|TRBV4-1|NA|NA
TGCGCCAGCAGCCAAGGACCCCTCCGCGGGACTGAAGCTTTCTTT
CASSQGPLRGTEAFF
>TRBJ1-1|TRBV18|NA|NA
TGTGCCAGCAAGACGGGGAACACTGAAGCTTTCTTT
CASKTGNTEAFF